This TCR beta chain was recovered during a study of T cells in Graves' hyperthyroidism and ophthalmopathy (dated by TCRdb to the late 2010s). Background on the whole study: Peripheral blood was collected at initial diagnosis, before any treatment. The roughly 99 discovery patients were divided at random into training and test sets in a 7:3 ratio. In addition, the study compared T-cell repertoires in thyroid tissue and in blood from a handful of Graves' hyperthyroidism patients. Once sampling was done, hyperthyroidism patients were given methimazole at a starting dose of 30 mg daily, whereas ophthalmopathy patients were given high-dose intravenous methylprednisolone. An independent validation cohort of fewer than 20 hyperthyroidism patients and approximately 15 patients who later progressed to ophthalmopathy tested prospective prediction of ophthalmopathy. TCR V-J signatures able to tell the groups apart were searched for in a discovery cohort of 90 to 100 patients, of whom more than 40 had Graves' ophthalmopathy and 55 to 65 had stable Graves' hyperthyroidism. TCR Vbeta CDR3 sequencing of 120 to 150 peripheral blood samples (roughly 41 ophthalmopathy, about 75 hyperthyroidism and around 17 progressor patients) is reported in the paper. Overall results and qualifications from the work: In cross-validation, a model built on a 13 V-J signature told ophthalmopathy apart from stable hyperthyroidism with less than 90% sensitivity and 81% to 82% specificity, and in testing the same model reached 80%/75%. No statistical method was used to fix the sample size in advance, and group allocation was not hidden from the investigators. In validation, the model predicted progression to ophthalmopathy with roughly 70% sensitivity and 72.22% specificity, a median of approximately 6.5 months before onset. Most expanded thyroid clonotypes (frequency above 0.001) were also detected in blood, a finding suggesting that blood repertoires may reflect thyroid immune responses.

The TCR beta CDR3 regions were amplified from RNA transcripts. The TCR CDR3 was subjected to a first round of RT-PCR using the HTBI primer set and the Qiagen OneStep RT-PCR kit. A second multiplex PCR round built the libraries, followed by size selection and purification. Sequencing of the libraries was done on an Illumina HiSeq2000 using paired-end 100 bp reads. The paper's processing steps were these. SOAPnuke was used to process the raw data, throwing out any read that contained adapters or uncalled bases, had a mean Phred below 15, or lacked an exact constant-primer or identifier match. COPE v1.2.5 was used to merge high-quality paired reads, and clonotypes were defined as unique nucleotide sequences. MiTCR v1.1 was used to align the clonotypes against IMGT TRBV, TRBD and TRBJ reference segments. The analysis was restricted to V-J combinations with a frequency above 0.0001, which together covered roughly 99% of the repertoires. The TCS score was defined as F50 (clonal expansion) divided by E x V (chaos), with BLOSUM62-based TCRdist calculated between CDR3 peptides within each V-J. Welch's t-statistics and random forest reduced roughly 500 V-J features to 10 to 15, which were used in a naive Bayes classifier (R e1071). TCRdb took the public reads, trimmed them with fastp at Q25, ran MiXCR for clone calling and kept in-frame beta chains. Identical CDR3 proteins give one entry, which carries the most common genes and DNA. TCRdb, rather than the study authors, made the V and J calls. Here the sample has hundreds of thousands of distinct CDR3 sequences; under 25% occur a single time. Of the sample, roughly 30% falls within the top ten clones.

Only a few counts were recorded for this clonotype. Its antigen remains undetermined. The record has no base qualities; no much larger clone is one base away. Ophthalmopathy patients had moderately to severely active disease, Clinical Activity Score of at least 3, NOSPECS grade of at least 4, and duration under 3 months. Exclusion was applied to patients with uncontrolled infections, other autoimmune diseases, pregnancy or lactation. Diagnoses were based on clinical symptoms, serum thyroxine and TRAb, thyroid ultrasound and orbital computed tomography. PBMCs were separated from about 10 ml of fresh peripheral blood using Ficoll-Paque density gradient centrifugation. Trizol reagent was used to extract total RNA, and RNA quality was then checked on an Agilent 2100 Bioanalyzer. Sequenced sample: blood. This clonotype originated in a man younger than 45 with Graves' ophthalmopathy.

The CDR3 region reads CATRQQETQYF. DNA sequence: TGTGCCACCCGACAGCAAGAGACCCAGTACTTC. This sequence uses TRBV13 and TRBJ2-5; tentative D gene TRBD1, with 5 bases matching. From the germline V gene (reference sequence), CDR1 is PRHDT and CDR2 is FYEKMQ. Including cysteine and phenylalanine, the CDR3 has 11 amino acids. Only the CDR3 part of the read is kept: 33 bases, read in frame from the first base. Deletion took 10 bases off V and 2 bases off J, with a span of 8 bases between the germline ends.